These T cell receptor beta chains were read from a single sample in a study of CD8+ T cells in alopecia areata. Repertoires were generated with immunoSEQ multiplex PCR, while TCRdb's copy carries only in-frame clones and drops some. This table has some 200,000 clones, approximately 53% appearing once. The specimen sequenced was CD8+ T cells sorted from blood. The receptor source for this set is a human donor in good health. The CDR3 runs from the conserved cysteine through the conserved F or W. Each record gives: J gene, D gene, clone size, V gene, CDR3 protein, CDR3 DNA. The D gene is left open where the match is weak. A row's size may be missing; if present it is once, few, many or a size class.

j_gene: TRBJ2-2; d_gene: NA; abundance: NA; v_gene: TRBV6-5; CDR3aa: CASSDSLGTAGELFF; CDR3nt: TGTGCCAGCAGTGACTCCCTAGGGACCGCCGGGGAGCTGTTTTTT
j_gene: TRBJ2-7; d_gene: TRBD1; abundance: few; v_gene: TRBV7-2; CDR3aa: CASSFGTGGSYEQYF; CDR3nt: TGTGCCAGCAGCTTTGGGACAGGGGGCTCCTACGAGCAGTACTTC
j_gene: TRBJ2-3; d_gene: TRBD2; abundance: NA; v_gene: TRBV4-1; CDR3aa: CASSTRPGSGGADTQYF; CDR3nt: TGCGCCAGCAGCACTCGCCCCGGGAGCGGGGGGGCAGATACGCAGTATTTT
j_gene: TRBJ2-7; d_gene: TRBD1; abundance: few; v_gene: TRBV5-1; CDR3aa: CASSGTGGYEQYF; CDR3nt: TGCGCCAGCAGCGGAACAGGGGGCTACGAGCAGTACTTC
j_gene: TRBJ1-5; d_gene: NA; abundance: NA; v_gene: TRBV27; CDR3aa: CASSLFLGGNQPQHF; CDR3nt: TGTGCCAGCAGTTTATTTTTAGGGGGCAATCAGCCCCAGCATTTT
j_gene: TRBJ1-5; d_gene: NA; abundance: NA; v_gene: TRBV11-2; CDR3aa: CASSFTGLGNQPQHF; CDR3nt: TGTGCCAGCAGCTTTACGGGGCTCGGCAATCAGCCCCAGCATTTT
j_gene: TRBJ1-1; d_gene: NA; abundance: NA; v_gene: TRBV7-9; CDR3aa: CASSSPNSPEAFF; CDR3nt: TGTGCCAGCAGCTCTCCAAATTCCCCTGAAGCTTTCTTT
j_gene: TRBJ1-1; d_gene: NA; abundance: NA; v_gene: TRBV27; CDR3aa: CASSLGGSTEAFF; CDR3nt: TGTGCCAGCAGTTTAGGAGGGAGCACTGAAGCTTTCTTT
j_gene: TRBJ2-7; d_gene: NA; abundance: NA; v_gene: TRBV7-9; CDR3aa: CASSLAEGGTYEQYF; CDR3nt: TGTGCCAGCAGCTTAGCGGAGGGCGGGACCTACGAGCAGTACTTC
j_gene: TRBJ1-2; d_gene: NA; abundance: NA; v_gene: TRBV5-1; CDR3aa: CASSLGGQIYGYTF; CDR3nt: TGCGCCAGCAGCTTGGGAGGGCAGATCTATGGCTACACCTTC
j_gene: TRBJ2-5; d_gene: TRBD1; abundance: few; v_gene: TRBV7-9; CDR3aa: CASSWGTGPSYQETQYF; CDR3nt: TGTGCCAGCAGCTGGGGGACAGGTCCTAGTTACCAAGAGACCCAGTACTTC
j_gene: TRBJ1-2; d_gene: NA; abundance: NA; v_gene: TRBV6-5; CDR3aa: CASGRPSDGYTF; CDR3nt: TGTGCCAGCGGCAGGCCTTCTGATGGCTACACCTTC
j_gene: TRBJ1-2; d_gene: NA; abundance: NA; v_gene: TRBV6-1; CDR3aa: CASRPPQGYYGYTF; CDR3nt: TGTGCCAGCAGACCCCCGCAGGGTTACTATGGCTACACCTTC
j_gene: TRBJ1-1; d_gene: TRBD1; abundance: NA; v_gene: TRBV7-2; CDR3aa: CASSARQGTEAFF; CDR3nt: TGTGCCAGCAGCGCACGACAGGGGACTGAAGCTTTCTTT
j_gene: TRBJ2-7; d_gene: NA; abundance: NA; v_gene: TRBV5-1; CDR3aa: CASSLEGLYEQYF; CDR3nt: TGCGCCAGCAGCTTGGAGGGACTCTACGAGCAGTACTTC
j_gene: TRBJ2-2; d_gene: NA; abundance: once; v_gene: TRBV4-1; CDR3aa: CASTGTPNTGELFF; CDR3nt: TGCGCCAGTACCGGGACTCCGAACACCGGGGAGCTGTTTTTT
j_gene: TRBJ1-2; d_gene: NA; abundance: NA; v_gene: TRBV29-1; CDR3aa: CSVVIGGYGYTF; CDR3nt: TGCAGCGTTGTTATAGGGGGCTATGGCTACACCTTC
j_gene: TRBJ2-4; d_gene: NA; abundance: NA; v_gene: TRBV29-1; CDR3aa: CSALDGRGLNIQYF; CDR3nt: TGCAGCGCCCTCGATGGTAGGGGTTTAAACATTCAGTACTTC
j_gene: TRBJ2-5; d_gene: NA; abundance: NA; v_gene: TRBV15; CDR3aa: CATSRDIPTETQYF; CDR3nt: TGTGCCACCAGCAGAGATATACCGACGGAGACCCAGTACTTC
j_gene: TRBJ2-5; d_gene: NA; abundance: NA; v_gene: TRBV4-1; CDR3aa: CASSRTRETQYF; CDR3nt: TGCGCCAGCAGCCGAACCCGAGAGACCCAGTACTTC
j_gene: TRBJ1-6; d_gene: TRBD1; abundance: NA; v_gene: TRBV27; CDR3aa: CASSLRQGMNNSPLHF; CDR3nt: TGTGCCAGCAGTTTACGACAGGGGATGAATAATTCACCCCTCCACTTT
j_gene: TRBJ1-1; d_gene: NA; abundance: NA; v_gene: TRBV30; CDR3aa: CAWRPPGIRRDTEAFF; CDR3nt: TGTGCCTGGAGACCTCCGGGTATCAGGCGGGACACTGAAGCTTTCTTT
j_gene: TRBJ1-5; d_gene: NA; abundance: few; v_gene: TRBV27; CDR3aa: CASSSQGPNQPQHF; CDR3nt: TGTGCCAGCAGTTCACAGGGACCCAATCAGCCCCAGCATTTT
j_gene: TRBJ2-7; d_gene: NA; abundance: few; v_gene: TRBV7-9; CDR3aa: CASRRTPSSYEQYF; CDR3nt: TGTGCCAGCAGACGGACTCCTAGCTCCTACGAGCAGTACTTC
j_gene: TRBJ2-5; d_gene: TRBD2; abundance: NA; v_gene: TRBV7-9; CDR3aa: CASSLVAGDVTQYF; CDR3nt: TGTGCCAGCAGCTTAGTTGCGGGGGACGTGACCCAGTACTTC
j_gene: TRBJ2-5; d_gene: NA; abundance: NA; v_gene: TRBV4-1; CDR3aa: CASSQVRLVQETQYF; CDR3nt: TGCGCCAGCAGCCAAGTCAGACTAGTCCAAGAGACCCAGTACTTC
j_gene: TRBJ2-1; d_gene: TRBD1; abundance: NA; v_gene: TRBV9; CDR3aa: CASSGLTGERGQFF; CDR3nt: TGTGCCAGCAGCGGATTAACAGGGGAGAGAGGGCAGTTCTTC
j_gene: TRBJ2-3; d_gene: NA; abundance: NA; v_gene: TRBV30; CDR3aa: CAWLEGGSTQYF; CDR3nt: TGTGCCTGGTTGGAAGGTGGTTCTACGCAGTATTTT
j_gene: TRBJ2-3; d_gene: TRBD1; abundance: NA; v_gene: TRBV2; CDR3aa: CASSARTGLTDTQYF; CDR3nt: TGTGCCAGCAGCGCCAGGACAGGGCTCACAGATACGCAGTATTTT
j_gene: TRBJ2-3; d_gene: NA; abundance: NA; v_gene: TRBV7-8; CDR3aa: CASSPRGGSSTDTQYF; CDR3nt: TGTGCCAGCAGCCCTAGAGGGGGATCTAGCACAGATACGCAGTATTTT
j_gene: TRBJ1-6; d_gene: TRBD1; abundance: once; v_gene: TRBV11-2; CDR3aa: CASSLSNRDRGPNSPLHF; CDR3nt: TGTGCCAGCAGCTTATCAAACCGGGACAGGGGACCAAATTCACCCCTCCACTTT
j_gene: TRBJ1-4; d_gene: NA; abundance: few; v_gene: TRBV4-1; CDR3aa: CASSQGLFEKLFF; CDR3nt: TGCGCCAGCAGCCAAGGTCTGTTTGAAAAACTGTTTTTT
j_gene: TRBJ2-5; d_gene: NA; abundance: NA; v_gene: TRBV11-2; CDR3aa: CASSLLSDWKTQYF; CDR3nt: TGTGCCAGCAGCTTACTTTCGGACTGGAAGACCCAGTACTTC
j_gene: TRBJ2-6; d_gene: NA; abundance: NA; v_gene: TRBV13; CDR3aa: CASSFGGANVLTF; CDR3nt: TGTGCCAGCAGCTTTGGGGGGGCCAACGTCCTGACTTTC
j_gene: TRBJ1-6; d_gene: NA; abundance: few; v_gene: TRBV6-4; CDR3aa: CASSDSRLVGPGPLHF; CDR3nt: TGTGCCAGCAGTGACTCCCGTCTCGTCGGCCCGGGACCCCTCCACTTT
j_gene: TRBJ2-2; d_gene: NA; abundance: NA; v_gene: TRBV5-1; CDR3aa: CASSLRGSTGELFF; CDR3nt: TGCGCCAGCAGCTTACGGGGGTCCACCGGGGAGCTGTTTTTT
j_gene: TRBJ2-7; d_gene: TRBD2; abundance: few; v_gene: TRBV4-1; CDR3aa: CASSQEASGGLSNYEQYF; CDR3nt: TGCGCCAGCAGCCAAGAGGCTAGCGGGGGGCTCTCCAACTACGAGCAGTACTTC
j_gene: TRBJ1-1; d_gene: NA; abundance: few; v_gene: TRBV27; CDR3aa: CASSPWGGTMNTEAFF; CDR3nt: TGTGCCAGCAGCCCTTGGGGGGGGACGATGAACACTGAAGCTTTCTTT
j_gene: TRBJ2-1; d_gene: TRBD2; abundance: NA; v_gene: TRBV4-2; CDR3aa: CASSHLAGGPNEQFF; CDR3nt: TGTGCCAGCAGCCACCTAGCGGGGGGGCCTAATGAGCAGTTCTTC
j_gene: TRBJ1-5; d_gene: NA; abundance: NA; v_gene: TRBV4-1; CDR3aa: CASSQSGNQPQHF; CDR3nt: TGCGCCAGCAGCCAATCCGGCAATCAGCCCCAGCATTTT
j_gene: TRBJ2-3; d_gene: NA; abundance: NA; v_gene: TRBV13; CDR3aa: CASSPGRHHTDTQYF; CDR3nt: TGTGCCAGCAGCCCCGGCCGCCACCACACAGATACGCAGTATTTT
j_gene: TRBJ2-1; d_gene: NA; abundance: NA; v_gene: TRBV10-1; CDR3aa: CASREVLVNNEQFF; CDR3nt: TGCGCCAGCAGGGAGGTTTTGGTTAACAATGAGCAGTTCTTC
j_gene: TRBJ1-6; d_gene: TRBD1; abundance: NA; v_gene: TRBV7-9; CDR3aa: CASTRTGGSPLHF; CDR3nt: TGTGCCAGTACCCGGACAGGAGGTTCACCCCTCCACTTT
j_gene: TRBJ1-1; d_gene: NA; abundance: NA; v_gene: TRBV4-1; CDR3aa: CASSQVGQLAEAFF; CDR3nt: TGCGCCAGCAGCCAAGTTGGACAGCTAGCTGAAGCTTTCTTT
j_gene: TRBJ2-7; d_gene: TRBD1; abundance: NA; v_gene: TRBV13; CDR3aa: CASSLPGQGLYEQYF; CDR3nt: TGTGCCAGCAGCTTACCGGGACAGGGGCTCTACGAGCAGTACTTC
j_gene: TRBJ2-5; d_gene: NA; abundance: NA; v_gene: TRBV29-1; CDR3aa: CSVYGVNQETQYF; CDR3nt: TGCAGCGTTTATGGGGTAAACCAAGAGACCCAGTACTTC
j_gene: TRBJ1-1; d_gene: TRBD1; abundance: NA; v_gene: TRBV30; CDR3aa: CAWSVLGGGDAFF; CDR3nt: TGTGCCTGGAGTGTACTGGGAGGGGGCGATGCTTTCTTT
j_gene: TRBJ1-1; d_gene: TRBD1; abundance: NA; v_gene: TRBV29-1; CDR3aa: CSATGGAGEAFF; CDR3nt: TGCAGCGCGACAGGGGGAGCGGGTGAAGCTTTCTTT
j_gene: TRBJ2-1; d_gene: TRBD2; abundance: NA; v_gene: TRBV4-1; CDR3aa: CASSQDSGLVSQFF; CDR3nt: TGCGCCAGCAGCCAAGATTCGGGACTAGTTTCGCAGTTCTTC
j_gene: TRBJ1-4; d_gene: NA; abundance: NA; v_gene: TRBV7-2; CDR3aa: CASSLGFNEKLFF; CDR3nt: TGTGCCAGCAGCTTAGGGTTCAATGAAAAACTGTTCTTT